Shown below are 2 T cell receptor beta chains from a single sample sequenced in a study of metastatic and nonmetastatic thyroid tumors. All patients reached thyroid surgery having received no treatment beforehand. TCRdb re-called clones via MiXCR from the PCR reads. Of approximately 30,000 clones in the sample, roughly 17% are singletons; the top ten hold nearly 3.5%. The sample taken for sequencing was blood. Receptor source: a female donor with papillary thyroid cancer or a benign thyroid nodule (not recorded which). Some clones in this sample may be carry-over from other donors' samples.

This clone was counted at least ten times. The chain employs TRBV28 and TRBJ1-5, with a tentative D call TRBD1 (6 bases). Deletions cut 4 bases from V and 0 bases from J, with 13 bases between. The CDR3 spans 16 residues. Per germline, CDR1 MDHEN and CDR2 SYDVKM. Written as DNA, the CDR3 is TGTGCCAGCAGTTCTTCTAGGGGACATAGCAATCAGCCCCAGCATTTT. Translated: CASSSSRGHSNQPQHF.

This rearrangement joins TRBV28 to TRBJ2-7, with no clear D. Germline V gives CDR1 MDHEN, CDR2 SYDVKM. Trimming took 8 bases from V and 1 from J, leaving 12 bases between them. The CDR3 consists of 13 residues. The DNA of the CDR3 is TGTGCCAGCGGTCTCGGAGAGTCCTACGAGCAGTACTTC. This sequence encodes CASGLGESYEQYF.